One and the same sample provided the 29 T cell receptor beta chains below, sequenced in a study of blood T cell repertoires in COVID-19. Method: immunoSEQ multiplex PCR; TCRdb's copy keeps in-frame clones and lacks some. This table has about 180,000 clones, 70% to 90% appearing once. The sample taken for sequencing was peripheral blood. Every receptor here comes from a man aged 18-30 years who had recovered from COVID-19.

V and J are TRBV5-1 and TRBJ1-1; 9 positions match TRBD1. The CDR3 has 16 residues. With V trimmed by 4 bases and J by 1 base, 8 bases remained unmatched. CDR1 SGHRS and CDR2 YFSETQ come from the germline V gene. The CDR3 sequence is CASSIQQGARNTEAFF. The CDR3 DNA sequence: TGCGCCAGCAGCATTCAACAGGGGGCCAGGAACACTGAAGCTTTCTTT.

The rearrangement links TRBV7-9 to TRBJ1-1; D might be TRBD1 (6 bases). Per the germline V gene, CDR1 is SEHNR and CDR2 is FQNEAQ (reference sequence). V lost 5 bases and J 1 base, leaving 8 bases between the germline ends. The CDR3 contains 13 residues. CDR3 amino acids: CASSRQENTEAFF. In DNA, the CDR3 is TGTGCCAGCAGCCGACAGGAGAACACTGAAGCTTTCTTT.

V gene TRBV9 combines with J gene TRBJ2-4; the D gene is possibly TRBD2 (5 bases). CDR1 SGDLS and CDR2 YYNGEE come from the germline V gene. CDR3 length: 16 residues. Trimming removed 0 bases at V and 1 base at J, with 11 bases between. CDR3 DNA: TGTGCCAGCAGCGTAGGTTCGGGAATGGCCAAAAACATTCAGTACTTC. Protein product: CASSVGSGMAKNIQYF.

V and J are TRBV9 and TRBJ2-1, with 8 bases aligning to TRBD1. CDR3 length: 15 amino acids. Germline V gene sequence: CDR1 SGDLS, CDR2 YYNGEE. With 3 bases clipped from V and 4 bases from J, the junction kept 6 bases outside the gene matches. As DNA, the CDR3 is TGTGCCAGCAGCGCCTTGACAGGGGCATACAATGAGCAGTTCTTC. This gives the protein CASSALTGAYNEQFF.

The CDR3 is CASSIFGQGYYEQYF. The CDR3 nucleotides are TGTGCCAGTAGTATATTTGGACAGGGCTACTACGAGCAGTACTTC. The chain recombines TRBV19 with TRBJ2-7, with 8 nucleotides matching TRBD1. CDR3 length: 15 residues. Germline CDR1 LNHDA, CDR2 SQIVND (reference sequence). Losses at the gene ends were 2 bases for V and 3 bases for J; bases not matched to a gene: 6.

The chain is built from TRBV28 and TRBJ2-7, with D perhaps matching TRBD1 (6 bases). The CDR3 consists of 14 residues. Trimming removed 4 bases at V and 7 bases at J, with 17 bases between. The germline V gene encodes CDR1 MDHEN and CDR2 SYDVKM. The CDR3 spells CASSSDRLRTEQYF. The DNA for the CDR3 is TGTGCCAGCAGTTCCGACAGGCTCCGGACGGAGCAGTACTTC. The variable domain in full, completed from reference TRBV28 and TRBJ2-7, reads DVKVTQSSRYLVKRTGEKVFLECVQDMDHENMFWYRQDPGLGLRLIYFSYDVKMKEKGDIPEGYSVSREKKERFSLILESASTNQTSMYLCASSSDRLRTEQYFGPGTRLTVT.

The V gene is TRBV19, the J gene TRBJ2-2, with 7 bases matching TRBD1. The CDR3 has 14 amino acids. V lost 11 bases and J lost 6; bases outside the gene matches: 12. Germline loops: CDR1 LNHDA, CDR2 SQIVND (reference sequence). The CDR3 here is CAAGQTGVSGELFF. The CDR3 DNA is TGTGCCGCAGGTCAAACAGGGGTATCCGGGGAGCTGTTTTTT.

The genes are TRBV10-3 and TRBJ1-2, with D perhaps TRBD1 (6 bases). The length of the CDR3 is 13 residues. In germline, CDR1 is ENHRY, CDR2 SYGVKD. Trimming removed 10 bases from V and 4 bases from J, with 16 bases in between. CDR3 region: CATLDSRGYGYTF. The CDR3 DNA reads TGTGCCACCCTCGACAGCAGGGGCTATGGCTACACCTTC.

The chain recombines TRBV5-5 with TRBJ1-1; D unresolved. The CDR3 loop spans 13 amino acids. The germline V gene encodes CDR1 SGHKS and CDR2 YYEKEE (reference sequence). V was cut by 0 bases and J by 7 bases, with 10 bases left in between. CDR3 in amino acids: CASSLEARGEAFF. Written as DNA, the CDR3 is TGTGCCAGCAGCTTGGAAGCCCGGGGTGAAGCTTTCTTT. Full variable domain (rest looked up from reference TRBV5-5 and TRBJ1-1): DAGVTQSPTHLIKTRGQQVTLRCSPISGHKSVSWYQQVLGQGPQFIFQYYEKEERGRGNFPDRFSARQFPNYSSELNVNALLLGDSALYLCASSLEARGEAFFGQGTRLTVV.

V is TRBV6-2 or TRBV6-3 and J is TRBJ2-7, with 8 positions matching TRBD2. The CDR3 contains 14 residues. Germline trimming cut 5 bases from V and 3 bases from J; bases unmatched to any gene: 6. The V gene's germline CDR1 is MNHEY and CDR2 SVGEGT. The CDR3 DNA sequence: TGTGCCAGCAGTCAAAGCGGGAGTAACTACGAGCAGTACTTC. Its translation is CASSQSGSNYEQYF.

The DNA of the CDR3 is TGTGCCATCAGTGACGGGGGGACCTACGAGCAGTACTTC. Translating it yields CAISDGGTYEQYF. The chain combines TRBV10-3 with TRBJ2-7; 7 bases fit TRBD2. This CDR3 contains 13 residues. CDR1 is ENHRY, CDR2 SYGVKD, per germline. The J segment lost 2 bases and the V segment lost 3 bases, leaving 1 base of the junction unmatched.

The genes are TRBV3-1 (or the pseudogene TRBV3-2) and TRBJ2-3; 9 nucleotides align to TRBD2. Trimming removed 3 bases from V and 6 bases from J; junction bases left unmatched: 10. Looked up from germline, CDR1 is LGHDT and CDR2 is YNNKEL (reference sequence). The CDR3 covers 16 residues. The CDR3 sequence is CASSHSGSSVRDTQYF. The CDR3 DNA sequence: TGTGCCAGCAGCCATAGCGGGAGTAGTGTTCGGGATACGCAGTATTTT.

V gene TRBV7-9 combines with J gene TRBJ1-1; 10 bases fit TRBD1. The germline gives CDR1 SEHNR, CDR2 FQNEAQ (reference sequence). CDR3 length: 16 residues. Germline trimming cut 5 bases from V and 0 bases from J; bases unmatched to any gene: 6. The CDR3 sequence: CASSVPGQGMNTEAFF. The CDR3 DNA reads TGTGCCAGCAGCGTGCCGGGACAGGGGATGAACACTGAAGCTTTCTTT. Full variable domain (rest looked up from reference TRBV7-9 and TRBJ1-1): DTGVSQNPRHKITKRGQNVTFRCDPISEHNRLYWYRQTLGQGPEFLTYFQNEAQLEKSRLLSDRFSAERPKGSFSTLEIQRTEQGDSAMYLCASSVPGQGMNTEAFFGQGTRLTVV.

V and J are TRBV6-2 or TRBV6-3 and TRBJ1-6; D not resolved. Germline V gene sequence: CDR1 MNHEY, CDR2 SVGEGT. V lost 5 bases and J 4 bases, leaving 9 bases between the germline ends. The CDR3 consists of 14 residues. The CDR3 is CASSVLAYNSPLHF. The CDR3 DNA sequence: TGTGCCAGCAGTGTACTCGCGTATAATTCACCCCTCCACTTT.

The V and J genes are TRBV9 and TRBJ2-7, with 10 nucleotides matching TRBD2. There are 16 residues in the CDR3. Germline V gene data show CDR1 as SGDLS and CDR2 as YYNGEE. The trim removed 0 bases at V and 6 bases at J, leaving 9 bases unmatched. The CDR3 sequence is CASSVGWSGRASEQYF. As DNA, the CDR3 is TGTGCCAGCAGCGTAGGATGGAGCGGGAGGGCCTCCGAGCAGTACTTC. Full variable domain (missing parts from reference TRBV9 and TRBJ2-7): DSGVTQTPKHLITATGQRVTLRCSPRSGDLSVYWYQQSLDQGLQFLIQYYNGEERAKGNILERFSAQQFPDLHSELNLSSLELGDSALYFCASSVGWSGRASEQYFGPGTRLTVT.

Turning to this clone: One end of the junction does not line up with germline, which may come from a read error. The chain employs TRBV7-7 and TRBJ1-3; unclear D gene. This CDR3 comprises 18 residues. In germline, CDR1 is SSHAT, CDR2 FNYEAQ (reference sequence). CDR3 DNA: TGTGCTAGCAGCTTCGGGTTCGATAATACGCACTCTGGAAACACCATATATTTT. Its translation is CASSFGFDNTHSGNTIYF.

The chain has TRBV7-6 and TRBJ1-5; 8 bases map to TRBD1. CDR1 SGHVS and CDR2 FNYEAQ come from the germline V gene. The length of the CDR3 is 13 residues. Germline trimming cut 5 bases from V and 5 bases from J; bases unmatched to any gene: 2. The CDR3 DNA reads TGTGCCAGCAGCGCAGGGGGCTATCAGCCCCAGCATTTT. Amino acids: CASSAGGYQPQHF.

The chain couples TRBV2 to TRBJ1-5; 7 bases align to TRBD1. CDR1 and CDR2 (germline): SNHLY, FYNNEI. The trim removed 6 bases at V and 6 bases at J, leaving 11 bases unmatched. The CDR3 has 15 residues. CDR3 amino acids: CASSDRVVVGQPQHF. The CDR3 nucleotides are TGTGCCAGCAGCGACAGGGTTGTAGTAGGTCAGCCCCAGCATTTT.

With regard to this clone: Other DNA variants within this sample encode the same CDR3. This sequence joins TRBV11-2 and TRBJ1-1; 7 bases fit TRBD1. CDR1 and CDR2 from the germline V gene are SGHAT and FQNNGV. The ends lost 5 bases at V and 5 bases at J; junction bases unmatched: 2. CDR3 length equals 12 residues. Here the CDR3 DNA reads TGTGCCAGCAGCCTGGACAGGACTGAAGCTTTCTTT. Amino acids: CASSLDRTEAFF. Supplemented by reference TRBV11-2 and TRBJ1-1, the full variable domain reads EAGVAQSPRYKIIEKRQSVAFWCNPISGHATLYWYQQILGQGPKLLIQFQNNGVVDDSQLPKDRFSAERLKGVDSTLKIQPAKLEDSAVYLCASSLDRTEAFFGQGTRLTVV.

In the case of this clone: At one end, the junction sequence differs from germline, possibly due to a read error. This sequence joins TRBV7-7 and TRBJ2-2, with 9 bases aligning to TRBD2. The CDR3 covers 16 residues. The germline V gene has CDR1 SSHAT and CDR2 FNYEAQ (reference sequence). Written as DNA, the CDR3 is TGTGCTAGCAGCGGCTCCGGGACTAGCATCACCGGGGAGCTGTTTTTT. Its translation is CASSGSGTSITGELFF.

The chain uses TRBV7-2 and TRBJ2-7; tentatively, D is TRBD2 (6 bases). V lost 2 bases and J 2 bases, leaving 16 bases between the germline ends. Germline V gene lookup returns CDR1 SGHTA and CDR2 FQGNSA. CDR3 length: 16 amino acids. CDR3 region: CASSLSGTGAPYEQYF. The CDR3 nucleotides are TGTGCCAGCAGCTTATCTGGAACGGGAGCCCCCTACGAGCAGTACTTC.

The chain is built from TRBV7-2 and TRBJ2-7; the D gene is possibly TRBD2 (6 bases). The CDR3 is 15 amino acids. V was pared by 5 bases and J by 4 bases, with 18 bases between. Germline V lookup: CDR1 SGHTA, CDR2 FQGNSA. The CDR3 bases are TGTGCCAGCAGCCCCGCTGGAGGGGCTATGTACGAGCAGTACTTC. It translates to CASSPAGGAMYEQYF.

This sequence joins TRBV4-1 and TRBJ1-5, with 9 bases aligning to TRBD1. V shed 4 bases, J shed 4 bases, and the junction held 5 bases outside the gene matches. Per germline, CDR1 MGHRA and CDR2 YSYEKL. The CDR3 length is 15 residues. As DNA, the CDR3 is TGCGCCAGCAGCCTCGGCGGGACAGGGAATCAGCCCCAGCATTTT. As protein: CASSLGGTGNQPQHF.

V usage is TRBV4-1 and J usage is TRBJ2-1, with 7 nucleotides matching TRBD2. Germline V lookup: CDR1 MGHRA, CDR2 YSYEKL. V dropped 0 bases and J dropped 15; count of bases not matched to a gene: 8. The CDR3 is 13 amino acids. The CDR3 loop is CASSQDPREVPFF. The DNA of the CDR3 is TGCGCCAGCAGCCAAGATCCACGGGAGGTGCCGTTCTTC.

The J gene is TRBJ2-1, the V gene TRBV6-5, with 12 bases lining up with TRBD2. The J segment lost 6 bases and the V segment lost 5 bases, leaving 2 bases of the junction unmatched. From germline, CDR1 is MNHEY and CDR2 SVGAGI. The CDR3 has 14 residues. The CDR3 here is CASSLAGGPNEQFF. For the CDR3, the DNA is TGTGCCAGCAGTCTAGCGGGAGGGCCCAATGAGCAGTTCTTC.

The chain combines TRBV7-9 with TRBJ1-5, with a possible D match to TRBD1 (5 bases). CDR1 is SEHNR and CDR2 is FQNEAQ in the germline V gene (reference sequence). V dropped 1 base and J dropped 7 bases, with 11 bases sitting between them. The CDR3 covers 14 residues. CDR3 nucleotide sequence: TGTGCCAGCAGCTTAGGGGGCGCTGGGCAGCCCCAGCATTTT. Translating gives CASSLGGAGQPQHF.

CDR3 DNA sequence: TGCGCCAGCAGTGAAGACAGGGCTGGAAACACCATATATTTT. This codes for CASSEDRAGNTIYF. V is TRBV10-2 and J is TRBJ1-3; TRBD1 matches 7 bases. The V gene end was trimmed by 3 bases and the J gene end by 2 bases; junction bases not matched to a gene: 1. CDR3 length: 14 residues. Germline lookup yields CDR1 WSHSY and CDR2 SAAADI.

This clone was seen a handful of times. The chain couples TRBV19 to TRBJ1-2; 7 bases agree with TRBD1. V dropped 9 bases and J dropped 1; count of bases not matched to a gene: 5. Germline V CDR1 and CDR2: LNHDA, SQIVND (reference sequence). This CDR3 contains 13 residues. The CDR3 DNA reads as TGTGCCAGCGGGACAGTGCTTAACTATGGCTACACCTTC. Translation: CASGTVLNYGYTF.

The chain combines TRBV27 with TRBJ1-3; D gene uncertain. The length of the CDR3 is 13 residues. The V gene's germline CDR1 is MNHEY and CDR2 SMNVEV (reference sequence). V was pared by 6 bases and J by 0 bases, with 6 bases between. The CDR3 protein is CASSLYSGNTIYF. CDR3 sequence (DNA): TGTGCCAGCAGCCTATACTCTGGAAACACCATATATTTT.